Shown below are 26 T cell receptor beta chains from a single sample sequenced in a study of blood T cell repertoires in COVID-19. Sequencing used immunoSEQ multiplex PCR; TCRdb keeps in-frame clones, though not all of them. The sample holds about 200,000 clones, around four fifths seen once. The sequenced material came from peripheral blood. The receptors derive from a human donor in a cohort sampled during active COVID-19.

V is TRBV27 and J is TRBJ2-5; D is undetermined. The CDR3 has 13 amino acids. Germline V gene sequence: CDR1 MNHEY, CDR2 SMNVEV (reference sequence). The ends were cut back, 3 bases at V and 6 bases at J, with 11 bases in the middle. The CDR3 reads CASSFYLSQTQYF. DNA of the CDR3: TGTGCCAGCAGTTTTTATCTTAGCCAGACCCAGTACTTC.

The chain is built from TRBV5-1 and TRBJ2-4, with TRBD1 matching 8 bases. This CDR3 has 17 amino acids. The germline V gene has CDR1 SGHRS and CDR2 YFSETQ. Unmatched junction bases numbered 18, after V lost 4 bases and J lost 9 bases. The CDR3 DNA is TGCGCCAGCAGCCCTGGACAGGGATCGGGTCCTGGAGGCATTCAGTACTTC. Protein sequence: CASSPGQGSGPGGIQYF.

The chain is built from TRBV12-3 or TRBV12-4 and TRBJ2-7, with D unclear. V was shortened by 5 bases and J by 5 bases, with 13 bases between the two germline ends. There are 13 residues in the CDR3. The chain's CDR3 is CASSPTSVDEQYF. The DNA for the CDR3 is TGTGCCAGCAGTCCAACGAGTGTTGACGAGCAGTACTTC.

This chain uses TRBV5-1 with TRBJ1-1; 10 bases are shared with TRBD1. Losses at the gene ends were 3 bases for V and 4 bases for J; bases not matched to a gene: 9. Germline V gene sequence: CDR1 SGHRS, CDR2 YFSETQ. The CDR3 has 16 residues. The DNA for the CDR3 is TGCGCCAGCAGCTCAGCGACAGGGGGCGTCTTCACTGAAGCTTTCTTT. Translation: CASSSATGGVFTEAFF.

The rearrangement joins TRBV6-5 to TRBJ1-4, with D possibly TRBD1 on 5 matching bases. This CDR3 is 14 amino acids long. Trimming took 6 bases from V and 7 from J, leaving 15 bases between them. The germline CDR1 and CDR2 sequences are MNHEY and SVGAGI. CDR3 in DNA: TGTGCCAGCAGCCGCTCCCTTAGGGGTGAAAAACTGTTTTTT. This encodes CASSRSLRGEKLFF.

The J gene is TRBJ1-2, the V gene TRBV3-1 (or the pseudogene TRBV3-2); 7 nucleotides agree with TRBD1. Germline assignment: CDR1 LGHDT and CDR2 YNNKEL (reference sequence). Trimming at V came to 7 bases and at J to 7 bases, leaving 9 bases not matched to a gene. The CDR3 runs to 13 residues. The CDR3 loop is CASTTGKTLGYTF. In nucleotides, the CDR3 is TGTGCCAGCACGACAGGGAAGACGCTTGGCTACACCTTC.

Details on this clone: Its ends do not fully match the called genes, so a read error is possible. This sample includes further DNA sequences coding for the same CDR3. V and J are TRBV19 and TRBJ1-1, with D perhaps matching TRBD1 (5 bases). In germline, CDR1 is LNHDA, CDR2 SQIVND (reference sequence). CDR3 length equals 13 residues. The CDR3 here is CASTKEGRTEAFF. CDR3 sequence (DNA): TGTGCCAGTACCAAAGAGGGGAGGACTGAAGCTTTTTTT.

The rearrangement links TRBV6-2 or TRBV6-3 to TRBJ1-2; 7 nucleotides align to TRBD1. The length of the CDR3 is 13 residues. The trim removed 6 bases at V and 7 bases at J, leaving 8 bases unmatched. Per the germline V gene, CDR1 is MNHEY and CDR2 is SVGEGT. The CDR3 sequence is CASSFPAGGGYTF. In DNA, the CDR3 is TGTGCCAGCAGCTTTCCAGCAGGGGGTGGCTACACCTTC.

In this sample, this clone turned up a few times. The V and J genes are TRBV11-2 and TRBJ2-1, with D perhaps TRBD2 (8 bases). Germline V CDR1 and CDR2: SGHAT, FQNNGV. The V end lost 4 bases, the J end lost 0 bases, and 22 bases lay between the germline ends. The CDR3 has 19 residues. The CDR3 DNA sequence: TGTGCCAGCAGCTCAGGGGGTTTACTAGCGGACGGCTCCTACAATGAGCAGTTCTTC. Translation: CASSSGGLLADGSYNEQFF.

The genes are TRBV4-2 and TRBJ2-5; 7 positions agree with TRBD1. CDR3 size: 13 residues. V lost 4 bases to trimming and J lost 3 bases; unmatched junction nucleotides: 2. CDR1 LGHNA and CDR2 YNFKEQ come from the germline V gene. The CDR3 nucleotides are TGTGCCAGCAGCCTAGACAGGGAAGAGACCCAGTACTTC. Protein product: CASSLDREETQYF.

The chain is built from TRBV28 and TRBJ2-7; a possible D gene is TRBD2 (5 bases). Germline V gene sequence: CDR1 MDHEN, CDR2 SYDVKM. The V end was cut by 6 bases, the J end by 3 bases, with 15 bases between. The CDR3 consists of 14 residues. The chain's CDR3 is CASSFTRSFYEQYF. DNA of the CDR3: TGTGCCAGCAGCTTCACTAGGTCGTTCTACGAGCAGTACTTC.

V is TRBV30 and J is TRBJ2-5; 7 positions match TRBD1. This CDR3 contains 13 residues. CDR1 and CDR2 from the germline V gene are GTSNPN and SVGIG (reference sequence). The V and J ends lost 1 base and 4 bases, in that order; junction bases with no gene match: 3. Here the CDR3 reads CAWSAGGAETQYF. In DNA form, the CDR3 reads TGTGCCTGGAGTGCAGGGGGTGCAGAGACCCAGTACTTC.

The chain uses TRBV6-1 and TRBJ1-2, with TRBD1 as a possible D gene (5 bases). Trimming removed 2 bases at V and 6 bases at J, with 13 bases between. CDR1 is MNHNS, CDR2 SASEGT, per germline. This CDR3 is built from 14 residues. The CDR3 DNA is TGTGCCAGCAGTGAACGGGCAGGGATGGATGGCTACACCTTC. Protein product: CASSERAGMDGYTF.

The gene calls are TRBV5-4 and TRBJ2-7; TRBD1 matches 10 bases. Looked up from germline, CDR1 is SGHNT and CDR2 is YYREEE (reference sequence). V was pared by 4 bases and J by 2 bases, with 3 bases of the junction left unmatched. This CDR3 region has 14 residues. In DNA, the CDR3 is TGTGCCAGCAGCGGGGGACAGGGGACCTACGAGCAGTACTTC. Amino acid sequence: CASSGGQGTYEQYF.

V and J are TRBV18 and TRBJ2-7, with D maybe TRBD1 (6 bases). Deletions cut 4 bases from V and 2 bases from J, with 15 bases between. The length of the CDR3 is 15 residues. Germline lookup yields CDR1 KGHSH and CDR2 LQKENI. This CDR3 is CASSQGVGGTYEQYF. The CDR3 DNA is TGTGCCAGCTCACAGGGGGTTGGGGGCACCTACGAGCAGTACTTC.

The chain carries TRBV5-1 and TRBJ1-1, with D uncertain. The length of the CDR3 is 11 residues. V was clipped by 0 bases and J by 8 bases, with 5 bases between them. CDR1 is SGHRS, CDR2 YFSETQ, per germline. The CDR3: CASSLGGEAFF. The CDR3 bases are TGCGCCAGCAGCTTGGGCGGCGAAGCTTTCTTT.

This clone was observed many times. V gene TRBV30 combines with J gene TRBJ1-2, with 10 bases fitting TRBD1. This CDR3 contains 14 residues. Unmatched junction bases numbered 10, after V lost 4 bases and J lost 8 bases. Per the germline V gene, CDR1 is GTSNPN and CDR2 is SVGIG (reference sequence). Here the CDR3 reads CAWTSDRGRRGYTF. CDR3 DNA sequence: TGTGCCTGGACTTCTGACAGGGGGCGCCGGGGCTACACCTTC.

The CDR3 loop is CASSLGQNSNQPQHF. The CDR3 DNA follows: TGTGCCAGCTCACTGGGACAGAATAGCAATCAGCCCCAGCATTTT. The chain is built from TRBV18 and TRBJ1-5, with 7 bases lining up with TRBD1. CDR1 KGHSH and CDR2 LQKENI come from the germline V gene. This CDR3 has 15 residues. Trimming cost V 4 bases and J 0 bases; bases outside gene matches: 3.

V gene TRBV5-1 combines with J gene TRBJ2-2, with 8 bases fitting TRBD2. Germline-derived CDR1 and CDR2 are SGHRS and YFSETQ. V lost 5 bases, J lost 4 bases, and 7 bases stayed unmatched. The CDR3 length is 15 residues. CDR3 sequence reads: CASRKAGARTGELFF. The CDR3 DNA sequence: TGCGCCAGCAGGAAAGCGGGAGCACGCACCGGGGAGCTGTTTTTT. Full variable domain (missing parts from reference TRBV5-1 and TRBJ2-2): KAGVTQTPRYLIKTRGQQVTLSCSPISGHRSVSWYQQTPGQGLQFLFEYFSETQRNKGNFPGRFSGRQFSNSRSEMNVSTLELGDSALYLCASRKAGARTGELFFGEGSRLTVL.

V and J are TRBV18 and TRBJ1-1; 10 nucleotides match TRBD1. CDR3 length equals 19 residues. Germline V gene data show CDR1 as KGHSH and CDR2 as LQKENI. Trimming cost V 4 bases and J 0 bases; bases outside gene matches: 14. The CDR3 DNA follows: TGTGCCAGCTCACTTAATCGACAGGGGGCGGTTGCTATGAACACTGAAGCTTTCTTT. Translating it yields CASSLNRQGAVAMNTEAFF.

The V and J genes are TRBV2 and TRBJ1-6; TRBD1 might be the D (5 bases). The CDR3 is 14 residues long. The germline V gene encodes CDR1 SNHLY and CDR2 FYNNEI. V shed 4 bases and J shed 6 bases, with 10 bases lying between them. The CDR3 DNA reads as TGTGCCAGCAGTGCCCAGGGTCGTAATTCACCCCTCCACTTT. This codes for CASSAQGRNSPLHF. Full variable domain (outside the CDR3, taken from reference TRBV2 and TRBJ1-6): EPEVTQTPSHQVTQMGQEVILRCVPISNHLYFYWYRQILGQKVEFLVSFYNNEISEKSEIFDDQFSVERPDGSNFTLKIRSTKLEDSAMYFCASSAQGRNSPLHFGNGTRLTVT.

This clone was picked up a small number of times. The V gene is TRBV6-5, the J gene TRBJ2-7; TRBD1 matches at 10 bases. Germline V gene data show CDR1 as MNHEY and CDR2 as SVGAGI. This CDR3 has 14 residues. The V gene end was trimmed by 6 bases and the J gene end by 5 bases; junction bases not matched to a gene: 7. CDR3 bases: TGTGCCAGCAGCGATATGACAGGGGGCCACGAGCAGTACGTC. Protein: CASSDMTGGHEQYV.

There are many counts of this clone. This chain joins TRBV27 and TRBJ1-4; TRBD1 matches 7 bases. V gave up 6 bases and J gave up 7 bases; unmatched junction bases: 8. This CDR3 has 14 residues. Germline V gene data show CDR1 as MNHEY and CDR2 as SMNVEV (reference sequence). In nucleotides, the CDR3 is TGTGCCAGCAGATCCGGGACAGCGAGTGAAAAACTGTTTTTT. It encodes CASRSGTASEKLFF.

J is TRBJ2-3 and V is TRBV30, with a possible D match to TRBD1 (6 bases). The ends were cut back, 0 bases at V and 0 bases at J, with 7 bases in the middle. Germline assignment: CDR1 GTSNPN and CDR2 SVGIG (reference sequence). The CDR3 contains 14 residues. CDR3 DNA: TGTGCCTGGAGTGTAGGGGGAAGCACAGATACGCAGTATTTT. It specifies CAWSVGGSTDTQYF.

This sequence joins TRBV5-1 and TRBJ2-2, with 7 positions matching TRBD2. Unmatched junction bases numbered 7, after V lost 4 bases and J lost 4 bases. Germline V gene data show CDR1 as SGHRS and CDR2 as YFSETQ. The length of the CDR3 is 15 residues. The CDR3 region is CASSPTPGGTGELFF. CDR3 nucleotide sequence: TGCGCCAGCAGCCCCACCCCGGGGGGCACCGGGGAGCTGTTTTTT.

This clone was observed once. The rearrangement uses TRBV9 and TRBJ1-1; the D gene is possibly TRBD1 (6 bases). Trimming pared 3 bases from V and 6 bases from J, leaving 24 bases between. Germline CDR1 and CDR2: SGDLS and YYNGEE. The CDR3 covers 17 residues. CDR3 sequence reads: CASSATGSTPTIPEAFF. CDR3 nucleotide sequence: TGTGCCAGCAGCGCCACAGGGTCCACCCCGACCATTCCTGAAGCTTTCTTT.